The 28 T cell receptor beta chains below come from one sample, sequenced in a study of T-cell memory formation after mild COVID-19. TCRdb independently ran MiXCR on the 5' RACE reads; one entry per CDR3 protein. This table has 390,000 or so distinct CDR3 sequences, roughly 15% appearing once. Sequencing used PBMCs or a T cell subset sorted from them (not recorded which). These receptors came from a man in his late teens or twenties who had mild COVID-19 (a few samples of this study predate the infection). Cell type and time point are not known.

This clonotype occurred a few times. This chain links TRBV4-1 with TRBJ1-5; weak D call: TRBD1 (6 bases). The CDR3 length is 15 residues. Germline CDR1 reads MGHRA; CDR2 reads YSYEKL. V lost 1 base and J 7 bases, leaving 14 bases between the germline ends. The CDR3 DNA follows: TGCGCCAGCAGCCAAGGCCCAGGGGTCAGGCAGCCCCAGCATTTT. Translated, it gives CASSQGPGVRQPQHF.

The V and J genes are TRBV3-1 and TRBJ1-6; D remains ambiguous. This CDR3 comprises 15 residues. Trimming cost V 4 bases and J 7 bases, with 14 bases left between them. The germline V gene has CDR1 LGHDT and CDR2 YNNKEL (reference sequence). The CDR3 protein is CASSRHAGRNSPLHF. DNA for the CDR3: TGTGCCAGCAGCCGGCACGCCGGGCGCAATTCACCCCTCCACTTT.

There are a few counts of this clonotype. This chain links TRBV5-1 with TRBJ1-2, with a possible D match to TRBD1 (5 bases). V lost 4 bases to trimming and J lost 3 bases, with 16 bases between them. This CDR3 has 15 amino acids. Germline V gives CDR1 SGHRS, CDR2 YFSETQ. CDR3: CASSLAGDGYYGYTF. The CDR3 DNA is TGCGCCAGCAGCCTCGCCGGGGACGGATACTATGGCTACACCTTC. Drawing the rest from reference TRBV5-1 and TRBJ1-2, the complete variable domain is KAGVTQTPRYLIKTRGQQVTLSCSPISGHRSVSWYQQTPGQGLQFLFEYFSETQRNKGNFPGRFSGRQFSNSRSEMNVSTLELGDSALYLCASSLAGDGYYGYTFGSGTRLTVV.

V is TRBV19 and J is TRBJ2-5; D remains ambiguous. This CDR3 is built from 11 residues. Germline V gives CDR1 LNHDA, CDR2 SQIVND (reference sequence). V shed 6 bases and J shed 5 bases, with 7 bases lying between them. This chain's CDR3 is CASRHGETQYF. CDR3 sequence (DNA): TGTGCCAGTAGGCACGGGGAGACCCAGTACTTC.

This chain connects TRBV6-5 to TRBJ1-6; D uncertain. V lost 0 bases and J 0 bases, leaving 6 bases between the germline ends. The CDR3 loop spans 16 amino acids. Germline CDR1 and CDR2: MNHEY and SVGAGI. Here the CDR3 reads CASSYSAGSYNSPLHF. CDR3 bases: TGTGCCAGCAGTTACTCGGCAGGCTCCTATAATTCACCCCTCCACTTT.

This clonotype was seen more than once but under ten times. This chain joins TRBV12-3 or TRBV12-4 and TRBJ2-2; a weak D match, TRBD1 (5 bases). The CDR3 spans 12 residues. V shed 10 bases and J shed 4 bases, with 10 bases lying between them. The CDR3 sequence is CATRQTTGELFF. Written as DNA, the CDR3 is TGTGCCACGAGACAGACCACCGGGGAGCTGTTTTTT.

This clonotype was picked up one time. The chain joins TRBV6-5 to TRBJ2-5; D may be TRBD1 or TRBD2 (5 bases each). The germline V gene encodes CDR1 MNHEY and CDR2 SVGAGI. This CDR3 is 15 amino acids long. V was trimmed by 0 bases and J by 6 bases, leaving 14 bases between them. The CDR3 reads CASSYSRRRGQTQYF. The CDR3 DNA is TGTGCCAGCAGTTACTCGAGACGCCGGGGCCAGACCCAGTACTTC.

This rearrangement joins TRBV11-1 to TRBJ2-2, with D possibly matching TRBD2 (5 bases). With 5 bases removed from V and 5 bases from J, the gap between germline ends came to 12 bases. CDR3 length: 14 residues. Per germline, CDR1 SGHAT and CDR2 FQDESV (reference sequence). Here the CDR3 reads CASSLEEWTGELFF. In DNA form, the CDR3 reads TGTGCCAGCAGCCTGGAGGAGTGGACCGGGGAGCTGTTTTTT.

This clonotype showed up many times. This rearrangement joins TRBV5-6 to TRBJ2-2, with unresolved D. The CDR3 extends over 15 amino acids. V dropped 4 bases and J dropped 2 bases, with 12 bases sitting between them. The germline gives CDR1 SGHDT, CDR2 YYEEEE. CDR3 in amino acids: CASSAWADNTGELFF. The CDR3, as DNA: TGTGCCAGCAGCGCCTGGGCGGATAACACCGGGGAGCTGTTTTTT.

There are a few counts of this clonotype. The chain recombines TRBV5-1 with TRBJ2-3; possible D gene TRBD1, 6 bases. Germline CDR1 is SGHRS and CDR2 is YFSETQ. V gave up 1 base and J gave up 0 bases, with 12 bases separating them. The CDR3 is 16 residues long. The CDR3 loop is CASSLQGLTSTDTQYF. The CDR3 region has the DNA TGCGCCAGCAGCTTGCAGGGGTTAACTAGCACAGATACGCAGTATTTT.

This clonotype was recorded a few times. The chain is built from TRBV10-3 and TRBJ2-7, with 10 nucleotides matching TRBD1. The germline CDR1 and CDR2 sequences are ENHRY and SYGVKD. There are 17 residues in the CDR3. The V and J ends lost 5 bases and 4 bases, in that order; junction bases with no gene match: 14. DNA for the CDR3: TGTGCCATCAGTCCTGTTCCGGGACAGGGGAAAATGTACGAGCAGTACTTC. Encoded protein: CAISPVPGQGKMYEQYF.

This clonotype was seen a handful of times. J is TRBJ2-3 and V is TRBV9; 8 bases align to TRBD2. V was pared by 0 bases and J by 10 bases, with 7 bases of the junction left unmatched. CDR3 size: 14 residues. Looked up from germline, CDR1 is SGDLS and CDR2 is YYNGEE. The CDR3 DNA reads as TGTGCCAGCAGCGTAGTGTCAAGCGGGGGTCCGCAGTATTTT. Translation gives CASSVVSSGGPQYF.

V usage is TRBV7-9 and J usage is TRBJ2-5; D call uncertain. The V end lost 6 bases, the J end lost 5 bases, and 10 bases lay between the germline ends. The CDR3 is 12 residues long. Per the germline V gene, CDR1 is SEHNR and CDR2 is FQNEAQ (reference sequence). The CDR3 loop reads CASRRSRETQYF. The CDR3 DNA follows: TGTGCCAGCAGGCGAAGCCGGGAGACCCAGTACTTC.

This clonotype was seen more than once but under ten times. The chain joins TRBV7-2 to TRBJ2-3, with D perhaps matching TRBD2 (6 bases). Per germline, CDR1 SGHTA and CDR2 FQGNSA. Trimming took off 3 bases at V and 7 bases at J, with 17 bases between the two ends. The length of the CDR3 is 15 residues. The CDR3, as DNA: TGTGCCAGCAGCTTCCACGGGGGAGGCGCGAATACGCAGTATTTT. Protein product: CASSFHGGGANTQYF. The whole variable domain, filled in from reference TRBV7-2 and TRBJ2-3, reads GAGVSQSPSNKVTEKGKDVELRCDPISGHTALYWYRQSLGQGLEFLIYFQGNSAPDKSGLPSDRFSAERTGGSVSTLTIQRTQQEDSAVYLCASSFHGGGANTQYFGPGTRLTVL.

This clonotype turned up a few times. The V gene is TRBV12-3 or TRBV12-4, the J gene TRBJ2-3, with 10 bases identical to TRBD1. V shed 3 bases, J shed 3 bases, and the junction held 12 bases outside the gene matches. CDR3 length: 18 residues. For the CDR3, the DNA is TGTGCCAGCAGTTTGCGCCGGGACAGGGGACGGATTACAGATACGCAGTATTTT. The encoded protein is CASSLRRDRGRITDTQYF.

This chain joins TRBV5-1 and TRBJ1-1, with D hard to call. Trimming shortened V by 4 bases and J by 2 bases, and 9 bases separated the two germline ends. The germline V gene encodes CDR1 SGHRS and CDR2 YFSETQ. The CDR3 extends over 13 amino acids. The CDR3 DNA reads as TGCGCCAGCAGCCAGGCGGCCAACACTGAAGCTTTCTTT. The encoded protein is CASSQAANTEAFF.

This sequence joins TRBV7-9 and TRBJ1-1, with D possibly being TRBD1 (6 bases). Trimming took 7 bases from V and 5 from J, leaving 14 bases between them. The CDR3 is 13 residues long. CDR1 and CDR2 from the germline V gene are SEHNR and FQNEAQ (reference sequence). The CDR3 reads CASTQGFGTEAFF. The CDR3 DNA sequence: TGTGCCAGCACCCAGGGGTTTGGAACTGAAGCTTTCTTT.

The chain is built from TRBV5-8 and TRBJ2-6; unclear D gene. Trimming left V 0 bases short and J 13 bases short, with 5 bases between. The V gene's germline CDR1 is SGHTS and CDR2 YDEGEE. This CDR3 has 11 residues. In nucleotides, the CDR3 is TGTGCCAGCAGCTTGGGAAAAGTCCTGACTTTC. It specifies CASSLGKVLTF. Full variable domain (rest looked up from reference TRBV5-8 and TRBJ2-6): EAGVTQSPTHLIKTRGQQATLRCSPISGHTSVYWYQQALGLGLQFLLWYDEGEERNRGNFPPRFSGRQFPNYSSELNVNALELEDSALYLCASSLGKVLTFGAGSRLTVL.

This clonotype turned up a few times. The V call is TRBV20-1, the J call TRBJ2-1; the match to TRBD2 covers 8 bases. V lost 3 bases to trimming and J lost 9 bases; unmatched junction nucleotides: 7. CDR3 length: 13 amino acids. Per germline, CDR1 DFQATT and CDR2 SNEGSKA (reference sequence). CDR3 sequence reads: CSARAPGGGEQFF. CDR3 bases: TGCAGTGCTAGGGCCCCGGGGGGGGGTGAGCAGTTCTTC.

This clonotype was seen a handful of times. The CDR3 protein is CSALAGGSDTQYF. CDR3 coding DNA: TGCAGCGCCTTAGCGGGCGGGTCAGATACGCAGTATTTT. The chain links TRBV29-1 to TRBJ2-3, with TRBD2 identical over 7 bases. This CDR3 region has 13 residues. Germline trimming cut 7 bases from V and 4 bases from J; bases unmatched to any gene: 8. Germline CDR1 reads SQVTM; CDR2 reads ANQGSEA.

The chain has TRBV6-1 and TRBJ2-7; the match to TRBD1 covers 7 bases. Germline values: CDR1 MNHNS, CDR2 SASEGT. The CDR3 is 15 residues long. V shed 6 bases and J 5 bases; nucleotides not matched to a gene: 13. The CDR3 sequence: CASSLLARQGHEQYF. The DNA for the CDR3 is TGTGCCAGCAGCTTACTGGCGAGACAGGGCCACGAGCAGTACTTC.

There are a few counts of this clonotype. This chain connects TRBV11-2 to TRBJ1-3, with 8 positions matching TRBD1. Germline V gene lookup returns CDR1 SGHAT and CDR2 FQNNGV. Losses at the gene ends were 4 bases for V and 4 bases for J; bases not matched to a gene: 9. This CDR3 comprises 16 residues. This CDR3 reads CASSSRRTGSGNTIYF. The CDR3 coding sequence is TGTGCCAGCAGCTCCCGCCGGACAGGGTCAGGAAACACCATATATTTT. The full variable domain, rest sourced from reference TRBV11-2 and TRBJ1-3, is EAGVAQSPRYKIIEKRQSVAFWCNPISGHATLYWYQQILGQGPKLLIQFQNNGVVDDSQLPKDRFSAERLKGVDSTLKIQPAKLEDSAVYLCASSSRRTGSGNTIYFGEGSWLTVV.

The gene calls are TRBV5-8 and TRBJ2-5; 12 bases fit TRBD1. The germline CDR1 and CDR2 sequences are SGHTS and YDEGEE. Germline trimming cut 4 bases from V and 7 bases from J; bases unmatched to any gene: 5. The CDR3 spans 14 residues. In DNA, the CDR3 is TGTGCCAGCAGCGTGGGACAGGGGGCAGGGACCCAGTACTTC. Protein product: CASSVGQGAGTQYF.

This clonotype was seen more than once but under ten times. The CDR3 loop is CASSMGQYSNQPQHF. The CDR3, as DNA: TGTGCCAGTAGTATGGGCCAGTATAGCAATCAGCCCCAGCATTTT. The chain employs TRBV19 and TRBJ1-5, with D unresolved. The V and J ends lost 3 bases and 0 bases respectively, with 9 bases between them. The CDR3 loop spans 15 amino acids. Germline CDR1 and CDR2: LNHDA and SQIVND (reference sequence).

The genes are TRBV6-6 and TRBJ1-3, with D maybe TRBD1 (6 bases). V lost 5 bases and J 4 bases, leaving 18 bases between the germline ends. The germline V gene encodes CDR1 MNHNY and CDR2 SVGAGI (reference sequence). This CDR3 has 16 residues. CDR3 amino acids: CASSGPKTGSGNTIYF. The DNA for the CDR3 is TGTGCCAGCAGTGGACCTAAGACAGGTTCAGGAAACACCATATATTTT.

This clonotype was detected a few times. This chain connects TRBV20-1 to TRBJ2-7; no reliable D call. Germline CDR1 and CDR2: DFQATT and SNEGSKA (reference sequence). This CDR3 spans 11 amino acids. The V end was cut by 7 bases, the J end by 5 bases, with 12 bases between. This chain's CDR3 is CSGLGSDEQYF. In DNA form, the CDR3 reads TGCAGTGGGTTAGGGTCCGACGAGCAGTACTTC.

This CDR3 reads CSAKDRGLSTDTQYF. The CDR3, as DNA: TGCAGTGCAAAAGACAGGGGGCTAAGCACAGATACGCAGTATTTT. The V and J genes are TRBV20-1 and TRBJ2-3; 10 bases are shared with TRBD1. CDR1 and CDR2 from the germline V gene are DFQATT and SNEGSKA (reference sequence). V gave up 6 bases and J gave up 0 bases; unmatched junction bases: 6. CDR3 size: 15 residues.

The chain links TRBV28 to TRBJ1-2; D might be TRBD1 (5 bases). Deletions cut 8 bases from V and 4 bases from J, with 17 bases between. The length of the CDR3 is 14 residues. Germline V gene sequence: CDR1 MDHEN, CDR2 SYDVKM. The CDR3, as DNA: TGTGCCAGCGGGTTCAGGGAAGAGGTCTATGGCTACACCTTC. Encoded protein: CASGFREEVYGYTF.